This entry concerns a single TCR beta chain. Antigen: not known. The CDR3 is made up of 12 amino acids. The germline CDR1 and CDR2 sequences are SGHTA and FQGNSA. Trimming shortened V by 5 bases and J by 4 bases, and 9 bases separated the two germline ends. This record comes from a study of regulatory and conventional T cells in RAG deficiency. Study findings and constraints: Compared with controls, unique Treg TCR beta sequences dropped roughly 100-fold in Omenn syndrome and CID/AS. Shannon entropy was markedly lower and Simpson indices higher in RAG-deficient patients than control T-cell subsets.

The sorted conventional CD4+ T cells were CD25-low and CD127-high, with genomic DNA sequenced. Only in-frame clones appear in the TCRdb table, and some are missing; sequencing was by immunoSEQ multiplex PCR. Of about 9,100 clones listed, around 94% are singletons. Specimen: CD4+ effector T cells sorted from blood. The source of this sequence is a human donor with RAG deficiency presenting as severe combined immunodeficiency. The chain links TRBV7-2 to TRBJ2-7; D remains unclear. The CDR3 nucleotides read TGTGCCAGCAGCCCGGGTTGGTACGAGCAGTACTTC. It codes for CASSPGWYEQYF.